The rows below give T cell receptor beta chains drawn from one sample of a study of CD8+CD57+ T cells in acquired aplastic anemia. TCRdb itself ran the reads through MiXCR, one entry per CDR3 protein. The sample consists of about 180,000 distinct CDR3 sequences, 48% of them appearing once. The sequencing sample was made of sorted CD4+, CD8+, or CD8+CD57+ T cells (not recorded which) from PBMCs. The source of these receptors is a human donor with aplastic anemia. Each CDR3 is given with its conserved first and last residue. A D gene is named only where the DNA matches it firmly. Clone size is given for some rows only: seen once, a few or many times, or a class if the clone is expanded.

j_call | d_call | clone_size | v_call | cdr3_aa | cdr3_nt
TRBJ2-7 | . | . | TRBV24-1 | CATSLRDTLLYEQYF | TGTGCCACCAGCCTCCGGGACACCCTCCTCTACGAGCAGTACTTC
TRBJ1-6 | TRBD1 | . | TRBV2 | CASSEGDRASPLHF | TGTGCCAGCAGTGAAGGGGACAGGGCTTCACCCCTCCACTTT
TRBJ1-2 | . | many | TRBV7-9 | CASSPQGSGGYTF | TGTGCCAGCAGCCCACAGGGCTCCGGTGGCTACACCTTC
TRBJ2-5 | TRBD1 | . | TRBV29-1 | CSVGDRVGETQYF | TGCAGCGTTGGAGACAGGGTCGGAGAGACCCAGTACTTC
TRBJ2-7 | . | . | TRBV7-9 | CASSFGWTAVYEQYF | TGTGCCAGCAGCTTCGGGTGGACGGCCGTCTACGAGCAGTACTTC
TRBJ2-2 | TRBD1 | . | TRBV10-1 | CASSAPDRTNTGELFF | TGCGCCAGCAGTGCCCCGGACAGGACGAACACCGGGGAGCTGTTTTTT
TRBJ1-5 | TRBD1 | . | TRBV19 | CATTDGQGNQPQHF | TGTGCCACCACAGACGGACAGGGAAATCAGCCCCAGCATTTT
TRBJ2-5 | TRBD2 | . | TRBV5-1 | CASSLGSATSPSQETQYF | TGCGCCAGCAGTTTAGGGTCGGCGACTAGCCCATCCCAAGAGACCCAGTACTTC
TRBJ2-5 | . | . | TRBV29-1 | CSVTVTGTLKETQYF | TGCAGCGTGACAGTAACCGGGACGCTGAAAGAGACCCAGTACTTC
TRBJ2-3 | TRBD1 | few | TRBV30 | CAWSPGHRGFTDTQYF | TGTGCCTGGAGTCCCGGACACAGGGGGTTCACAGATACGCAGTATTTT
TRBJ1-4 | TRBD1 | . | TRBV10-3 | CAISQGQGGINEKLFF | TGTGCCATCAGTCAAGGACAGGGGGGAATTAATGAAAAACTGTTTTTT
TRBJ2-2 | TRBD1 | . | TRBV6-6 | CGRGRTGELFF | TGTGGCAGGGGGCGGACCGGGGAGCTGTTTTTT
TRBJ1-2 | TRBD1 | . | TRBV5-5 | CASRSQGQLNYGYTF | TGTGCCAGCAGATCCCAGGGACAGCTTAACTATGGCTACACCTTC
TRBJ2-3 | . | . | TRBV7-2 | CASSLVTETAQYF | TGTGCCAGCAGCTTAGTTACCGAGACAGCCCAATATTTT
TRBJ2-1 | . | . | TRBV7-6 | CASSRGQPAYNEQFF | TGTGCCAGCAGCAGAGGACAGCCTGCCTACAATGAGCAGTTCTTC
TRBJ2-2 | . | . | TRBV2 | CASSPGLANTGELFF | TGTGCCAGCTCACCGGGACTTGCGAACACCGGGGAGCTGTTTTTT
TRBJ1-1 | TRBD1 | . | TRBV9 | CASSAGQGGGAFF | TGTGCCAGCAGCGCCGGACAGGGAGGTGGTGCTTTCTTT
TRBJ2-2 | . | few | TRBV7-9 | CASSTRGTGELFF | TGTGCCAGCAGTACCAGGGGAACCGGGGAGCTGTTTTTT
TRBJ2-7 | . | many | TRBV7-2 | CASSQGLVSYEQYF | TGTGCCAGCAGCCAAGGACTGGTCTCCTACGAGCAGTACTTC
TRBJ2-5 | TRBD1 | few | TRBV27 | CASSRDRGGQETQYF | TGTGCCAGCAGTCGGGACAGGGGTGGGCAAGAGACCCAGTACTTC
TRBJ1-6 | TRBD1 | . | TRBV6-2/TRBV6-3 | CASSYGAGGPSPLHF | TGTGCCAGCAGTTACGGGGCAGGGGGCCCTTCACCCCTCCACTTT
TRBJ1-1 | . | . | TRBV2 | CASSGGLEAFF | TGTGCCAGCAGTGGGGGGCTTGAAGCTTTCTTT
TRBJ1-4 | . | . | TRBV19 | CASSIGDSLGYEKLFF | TGTGCCAGTAGTATAGGCGACAGCCTGGGATATGAAAAACTGTTTTTT
TRBJ1-2 | . | . | TRBV15 | CATSRALDTQTPGYTF | TGTGCCACCAGCAGGGCTCTGGACACCCAAACCCCAGGCTACACCTTC
TRBJ2-7 | TRBD1 | . | TRBV19 | CASRNKGQSSYEQYF | TGTGCCAGTCGGAATAAGGGACAGAGCTCCTACGAGCAGTACTTC
TRBJ1-1 | . | few | TRBV7-2 | CASSLLGGLNTEAFF | TGTGCCAGCAGCTTACTCGGCGGTCTCAACACTGAAGCTTTCTTT
TRBJ1-5 | TRBD1 | . | TRBV6-1 | CASKWGQGNGNQPQHF | TGTGCCAGCAAATGGGGACAGGGCAATGGCAATCAGCCCCAGCATTTT
TRBJ2-1 | TRBD2 | once | TRBV7-7 | CASSLGASGYNEQSF | TGTGCCAGCAGCTTAGGGGCTAGCGGGTACAATGAGCAGTCCTTC
TRBJ1-2 | . | . | TRBV14 | CASSQGGGTNYGYTF | TGTGCCAGCAGCCAAGGAGGAGGGACTAACTATGGCTACACCTTC